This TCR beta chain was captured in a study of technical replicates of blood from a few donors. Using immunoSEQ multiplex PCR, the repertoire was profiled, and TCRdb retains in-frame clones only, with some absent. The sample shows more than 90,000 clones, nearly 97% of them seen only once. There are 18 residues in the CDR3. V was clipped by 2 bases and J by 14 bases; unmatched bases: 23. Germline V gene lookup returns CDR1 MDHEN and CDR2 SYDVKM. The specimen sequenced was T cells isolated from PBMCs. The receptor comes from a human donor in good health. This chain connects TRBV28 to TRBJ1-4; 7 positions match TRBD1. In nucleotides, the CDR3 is TGTGCCAGCAGTTTAAGGACGTTAACGGGACAGACTTTAACTGGGCTGTTTTTT. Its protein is CASSLRTLTGQTLTGLFF.